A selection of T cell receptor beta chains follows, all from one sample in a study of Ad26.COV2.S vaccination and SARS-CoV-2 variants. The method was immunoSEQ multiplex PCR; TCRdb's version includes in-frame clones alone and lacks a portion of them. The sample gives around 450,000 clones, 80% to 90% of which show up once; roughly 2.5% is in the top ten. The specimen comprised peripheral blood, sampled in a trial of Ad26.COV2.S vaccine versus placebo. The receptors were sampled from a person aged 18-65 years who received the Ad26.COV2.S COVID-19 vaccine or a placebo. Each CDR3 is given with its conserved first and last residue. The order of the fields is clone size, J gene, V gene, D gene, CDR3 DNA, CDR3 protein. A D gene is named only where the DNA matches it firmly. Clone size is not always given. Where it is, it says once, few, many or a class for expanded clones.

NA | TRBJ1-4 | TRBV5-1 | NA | TGCGCCAGCAGCTTGCCGGGGGCCGAAAAACTGTTTTTT | CASSLPGAEKLFF
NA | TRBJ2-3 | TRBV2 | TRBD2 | TGTGCCAGCAGTGAATGGGAAGCGGGAGGGGGCACAGATACGCAGTATTTT | CASSEWEAGGGTDTQYF
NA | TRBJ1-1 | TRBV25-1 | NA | TGTGCCAGCAGTGAAGTCAGGAACACTGAAGCTTTCTTT | CASSEVRNTEAFF
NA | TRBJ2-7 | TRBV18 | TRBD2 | TGTGCCAGCTCACTCAACTATAGGCCGGGACTAGCGGGGGGGCCAAGGCCTCCCTACGAGCAGTACTTC | CASSLNYRPGLAGGPRPPYEQYF
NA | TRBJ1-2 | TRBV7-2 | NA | TGTGCCAGCAGCTTAGAAGGGACTGGTGGCTACACCTTC | CASSLEGTGGYTF
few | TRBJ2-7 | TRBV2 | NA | TGTGCCAGCAGACTCGAAACAGGGTTCGAGCAGTACTTC | CASRLETGFEQYF
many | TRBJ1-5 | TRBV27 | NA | TGTGCCAGCAGGCCGGGACTCCTTAGCAATCAGCCCCAGCATTTT | CASRPGLLSNQPQHF
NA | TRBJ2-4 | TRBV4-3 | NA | TGCGCCAGCAGCCAAGATGCCCAAAACATTCAGTACTTC | CASSQDAQNIQYF
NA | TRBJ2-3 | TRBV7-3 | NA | TGTGCCAGCAGCTTAAGTCCAGGTACAGATACGCAGTATTTT | CASSLSPGTDTQYF
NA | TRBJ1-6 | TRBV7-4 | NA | TGTGCCAGCAGCTTATGGGCAGGGGTTATGTCACCCCTCCACTTT | CASSLWAGVMSPLHF